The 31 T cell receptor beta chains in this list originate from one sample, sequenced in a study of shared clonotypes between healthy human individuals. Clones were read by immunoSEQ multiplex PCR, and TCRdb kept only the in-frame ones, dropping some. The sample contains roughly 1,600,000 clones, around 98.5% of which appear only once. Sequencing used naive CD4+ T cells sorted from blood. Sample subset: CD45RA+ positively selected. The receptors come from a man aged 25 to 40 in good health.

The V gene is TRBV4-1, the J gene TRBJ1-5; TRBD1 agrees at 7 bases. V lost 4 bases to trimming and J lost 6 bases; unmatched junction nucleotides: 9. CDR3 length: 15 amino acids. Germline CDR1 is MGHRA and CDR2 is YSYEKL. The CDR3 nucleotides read TGCGCCAGCAGCCCAAACGACAGGGACCTTCAGCCCCAGCATTTT. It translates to CASSPNDRDLQPQHF.

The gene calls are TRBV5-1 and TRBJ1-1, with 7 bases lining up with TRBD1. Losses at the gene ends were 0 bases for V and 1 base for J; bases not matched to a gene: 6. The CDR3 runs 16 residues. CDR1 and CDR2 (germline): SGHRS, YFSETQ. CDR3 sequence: CASSLGAWTGNTEAFF. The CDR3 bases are TGCGCCAGCAGCTTGGGAGCATGGACAGGGAACACTGAAGCTTTCTTT.

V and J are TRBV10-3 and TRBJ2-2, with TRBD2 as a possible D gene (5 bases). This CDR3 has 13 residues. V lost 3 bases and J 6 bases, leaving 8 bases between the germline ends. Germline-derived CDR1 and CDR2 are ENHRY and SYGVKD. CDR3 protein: CAISEEGPGELFF. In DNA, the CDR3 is TGTGCCATCAGTGAAGAGGGTCCCGGGGAGCTGTTTTTT.

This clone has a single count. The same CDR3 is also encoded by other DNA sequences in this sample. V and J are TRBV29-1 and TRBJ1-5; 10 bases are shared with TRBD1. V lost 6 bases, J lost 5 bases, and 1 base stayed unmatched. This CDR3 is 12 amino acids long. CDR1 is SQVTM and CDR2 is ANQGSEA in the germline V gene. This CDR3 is CSVGTGDQPQHF. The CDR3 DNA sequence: TGCAGCGTCGGGACAGGGGATCAGCCCCAGCATTTT.

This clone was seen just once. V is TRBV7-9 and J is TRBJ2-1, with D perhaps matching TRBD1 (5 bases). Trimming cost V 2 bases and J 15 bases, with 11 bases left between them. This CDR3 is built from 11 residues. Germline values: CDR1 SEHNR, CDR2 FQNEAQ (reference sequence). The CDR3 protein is CASSLPGQGFF. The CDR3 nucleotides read TGTGCCAGCAGCTTACCTGGTCAGGGGTTCTTC.

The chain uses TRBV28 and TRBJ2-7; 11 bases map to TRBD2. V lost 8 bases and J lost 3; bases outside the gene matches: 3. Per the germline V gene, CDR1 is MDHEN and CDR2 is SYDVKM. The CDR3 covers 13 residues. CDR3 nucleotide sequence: TGTGCCAGCTATAGCGGGAGGGGCTACGAGCAGTACTTC. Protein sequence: CASYSGRGYEQYF.

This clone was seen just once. The chain's CDR3 is CASTPYTSLAGVDEQYF. The CDR3 DNA reads TGTGCCAGTACCCCCTATACCTCCCTAGCGGGAGTCGACGAGCAGTACTTC. The chain combines TRBV19 with TRBJ2-7; 10 nucleotides line up with TRBD2. After removal of 7 bases from V and 5 bases from J, the junction contained 17 bases not matched to a gene. Germline V gene sequence: CDR1 LNHDA, CDR2 SQIVND (reference sequence). The CDR3 is 17 amino acids. Full variable domain (remainder filled in from reference TRBV19 and TRBJ2-7): DGGITQSPKYLFRKEGQNVTLSCEQNLNHDAMYWYRQDPGQGLRLIYYSQIVNDFQKGDIAEGYSVSREKKESFPLTVTSAQKNPTAFYLCASTPYTSLAGVDEQYFGPGTRLTVT.

The CDR3 DNA is TGTGCCTGGAGTGTAGCTAGGAACACAGATACGCAGTATTTT. Translating it yields CAWSVARNTDTQYF. The chain links TRBV30 to TRBJ2-3; no reliable D call. CDR3 length equals 14 residues. The V end was cut by 0 bases, the J end by 2 bases, with 9 bases between. Germline V lookup: CDR1 GTSNPN, CDR2 SVGIG (reference sequence). The whole variable domain, remainder taken from reference TRBV30 and TRBJ2-3, is SQTIHQWPATLVQPVGSPLSLECTVEGTSNPNLYWYRQAAGRGLQLLFYSVGIGQISSEVPQNLSASRPQDRQFILSSKKLLLSDSGFYLCAWSVARNTDTQYFGPGTRLTVL.

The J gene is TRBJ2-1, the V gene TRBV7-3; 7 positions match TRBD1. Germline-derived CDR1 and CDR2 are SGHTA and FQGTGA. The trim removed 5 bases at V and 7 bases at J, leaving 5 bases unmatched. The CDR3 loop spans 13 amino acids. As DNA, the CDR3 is TGTGCCAGCAGCGTTCGACAGGGAAATGAGCAGTTCTTC. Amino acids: CASSVRQGNEQFF.

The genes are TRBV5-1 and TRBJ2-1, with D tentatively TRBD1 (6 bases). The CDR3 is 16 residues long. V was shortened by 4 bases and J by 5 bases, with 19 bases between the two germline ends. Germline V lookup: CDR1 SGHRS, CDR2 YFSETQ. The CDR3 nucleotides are TGCGCCAGCAGCGTGGGGGCCAGCGCGAACAACAATGAGCAGTTCTTC. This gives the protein CASSVGASANNNEQFF.

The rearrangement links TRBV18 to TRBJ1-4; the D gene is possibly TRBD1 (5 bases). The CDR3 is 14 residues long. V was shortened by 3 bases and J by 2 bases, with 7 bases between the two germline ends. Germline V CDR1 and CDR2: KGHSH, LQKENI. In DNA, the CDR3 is TGTGCCAGCTCACCCAGGGTGACTAATGAAAAACTGTTTTTT. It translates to CASSPRVTNEKLFF.

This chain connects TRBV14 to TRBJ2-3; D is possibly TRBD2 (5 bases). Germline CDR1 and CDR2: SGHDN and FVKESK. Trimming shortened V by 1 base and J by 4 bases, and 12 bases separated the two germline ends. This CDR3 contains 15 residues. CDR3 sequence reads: CASSQAHGGSDTQYF. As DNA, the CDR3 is TGTGCCAGCAGCCAAGCCCACGGAGGCTCAGATACGCAGTATTTT.

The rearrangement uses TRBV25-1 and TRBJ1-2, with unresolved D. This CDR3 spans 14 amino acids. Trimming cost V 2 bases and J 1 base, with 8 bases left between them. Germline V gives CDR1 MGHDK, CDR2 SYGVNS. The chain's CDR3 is CASSEIDVNYGYTF. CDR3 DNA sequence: TGTGCCAGCAGTGAAATTGACGTTAACTATGGCTACACCTTC.

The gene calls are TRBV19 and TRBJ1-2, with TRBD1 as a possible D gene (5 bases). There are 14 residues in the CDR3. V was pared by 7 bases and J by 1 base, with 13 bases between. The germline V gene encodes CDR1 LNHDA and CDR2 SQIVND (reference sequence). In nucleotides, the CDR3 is TGTGCCAGTACCTCAGGGATCCTTAACTATGGCTACACCTTC. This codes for CASTSGILNYGYTF.

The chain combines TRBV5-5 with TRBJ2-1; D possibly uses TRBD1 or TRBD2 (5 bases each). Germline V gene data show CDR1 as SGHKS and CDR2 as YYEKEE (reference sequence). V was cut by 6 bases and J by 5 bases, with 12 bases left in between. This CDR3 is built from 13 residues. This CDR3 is CASTPSGHNEQFF. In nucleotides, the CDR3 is TGTGCCAGCACTCCTTCGGGACACAATGAGCAGTTCTTC.

CDR3 loop: CSVAEGRPTDYEQYF. For the CDR3, the DNA is TGCAGCGTGGCAGAAGGTCGCCCGACCGACTACGAGCAGTACTTC. V usage is TRBV29-1 and J usage is TRBJ2-7; D is ambiguous. The CDR3 length is 15 residues. Germline assignment: CDR1 SQVTM and CDR2 ANQGSEA. With 6 bases removed from V and 3 bases from J, the gap between germline ends came to 21 bases.

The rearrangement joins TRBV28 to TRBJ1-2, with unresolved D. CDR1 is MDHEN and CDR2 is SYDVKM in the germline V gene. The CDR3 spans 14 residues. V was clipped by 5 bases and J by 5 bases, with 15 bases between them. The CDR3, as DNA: TGTGCCAGCAGTCCGGAGCTACGGGGTTATGGCTACACCTTC. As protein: CASSPELRGYGYTF.

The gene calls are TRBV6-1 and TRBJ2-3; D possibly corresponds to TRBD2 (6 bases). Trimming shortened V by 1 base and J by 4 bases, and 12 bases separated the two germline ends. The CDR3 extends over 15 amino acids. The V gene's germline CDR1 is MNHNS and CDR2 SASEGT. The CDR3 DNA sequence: TGTGCCAGCAGTGAAGTCGGGGGAGTTGCAGATACGCAGTATTTT. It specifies CASSEVGGVADTQYF.

CDR3 in amino acids: CASSFTAGANVLTF. The CDR3 bases are TGTGCCAGCAGCTTCACGGCTGGGGCCAACGTCCTGACTTTC. V gene TRBV21-1 combines with J gene TRBJ2-6; no check of the table's D call, TRBD2, against the DNA was made. TRBV21-1 is classified as a pseudogene. This CDR3 spans 14 amino acids.

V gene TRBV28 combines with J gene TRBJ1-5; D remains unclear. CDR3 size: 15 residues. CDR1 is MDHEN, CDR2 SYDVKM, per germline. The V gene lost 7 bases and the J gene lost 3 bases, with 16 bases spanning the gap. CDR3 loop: CASTLAGRDNQPQHF. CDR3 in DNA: TGTGCCAGCACCCTTGCCGGAAGGGACAATCAGCCCCAGCATTTT.

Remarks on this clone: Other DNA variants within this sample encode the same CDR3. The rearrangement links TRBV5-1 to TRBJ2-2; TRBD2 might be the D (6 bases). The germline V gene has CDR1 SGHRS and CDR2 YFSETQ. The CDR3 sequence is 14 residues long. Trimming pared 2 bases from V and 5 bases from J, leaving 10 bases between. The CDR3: CASSLGGSTGELFF. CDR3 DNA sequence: TGCGCCAGCAGCTTAGGAGGGAGTACCGGGGAGCTGTTTTTT.

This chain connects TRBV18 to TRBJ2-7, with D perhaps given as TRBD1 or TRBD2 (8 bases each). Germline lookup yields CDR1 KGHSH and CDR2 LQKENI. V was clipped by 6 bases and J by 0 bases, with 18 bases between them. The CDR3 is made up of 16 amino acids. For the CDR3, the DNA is TGTGCCAGCTCGTCGGGGGGGGACAGGAGCTCCTACGAGCAGTACTTC. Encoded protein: CASSSGGDRSSYEQYF.

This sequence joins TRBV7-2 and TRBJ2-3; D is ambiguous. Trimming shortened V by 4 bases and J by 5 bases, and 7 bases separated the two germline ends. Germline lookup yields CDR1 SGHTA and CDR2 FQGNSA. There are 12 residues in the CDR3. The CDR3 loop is CASSWIRDTQYF. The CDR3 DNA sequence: TGTGCCAGCAGCTGGATCAGAGATACGCAGTATTTT.

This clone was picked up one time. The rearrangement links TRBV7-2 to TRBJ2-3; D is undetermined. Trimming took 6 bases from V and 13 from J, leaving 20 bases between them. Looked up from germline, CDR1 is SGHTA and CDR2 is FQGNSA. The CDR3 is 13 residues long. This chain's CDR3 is CASSLSPTPGKYF. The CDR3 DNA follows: TGTGCCAGCAGTCTTAGTCCGACTCCCGGCAAGTATTTT.

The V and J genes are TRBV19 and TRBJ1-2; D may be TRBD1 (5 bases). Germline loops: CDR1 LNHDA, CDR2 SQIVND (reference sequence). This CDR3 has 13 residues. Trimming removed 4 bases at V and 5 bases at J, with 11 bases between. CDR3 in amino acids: CASSRDGTYGYTF. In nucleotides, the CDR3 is TGTGCCAGTAGTAGGGACGGAACTTATGGCTACACCTTC.

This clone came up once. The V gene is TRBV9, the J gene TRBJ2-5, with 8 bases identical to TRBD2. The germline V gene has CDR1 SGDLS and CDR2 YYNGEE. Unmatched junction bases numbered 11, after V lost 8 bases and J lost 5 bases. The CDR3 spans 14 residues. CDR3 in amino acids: CASLGGRCLETQYF. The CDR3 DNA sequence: TGTGCCAGTCTGGGCGGGAGGTGTCTGGAGACCCAGTACTTC.

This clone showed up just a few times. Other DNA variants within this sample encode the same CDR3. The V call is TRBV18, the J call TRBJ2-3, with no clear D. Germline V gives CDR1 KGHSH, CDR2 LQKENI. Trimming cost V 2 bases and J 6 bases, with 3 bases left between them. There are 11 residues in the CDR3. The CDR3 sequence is CASSPKDTQYF. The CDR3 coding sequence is TGTGCCAGCTCACCAAAGGATACGCAGTATTTT.

This CDR3 reads CAWTFRNEQFF. The CDR3 DNA follows: TGTGCCTGGACTTTCAGGAATGAGCAGTTCTTC. This chain links TRBV30 with TRBJ2-1, with unresolved D. Germline lookup yields CDR1 GTSNPN and CDR2 SVGIG (reference sequence). Trimming pared 4 bases from V and 7 bases from J, leaving 8 bases between. The CDR3 length is 11 residues.

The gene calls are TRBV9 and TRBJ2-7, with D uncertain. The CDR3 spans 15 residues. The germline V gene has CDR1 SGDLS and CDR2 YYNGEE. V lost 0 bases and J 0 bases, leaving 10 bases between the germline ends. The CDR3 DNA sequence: TGTGCCAGCAGCGTAGATCTTGCAAGCTCCTACGAGCAGTACTTC. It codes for CASSVDLASSYEQYF.

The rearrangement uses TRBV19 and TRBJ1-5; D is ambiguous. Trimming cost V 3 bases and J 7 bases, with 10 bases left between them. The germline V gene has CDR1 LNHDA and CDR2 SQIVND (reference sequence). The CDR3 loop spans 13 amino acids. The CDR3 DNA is TGTGCCAGTAGTATGTGGACGGGGCAGCCCCAGCATTTT. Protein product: CASSMWTGQPQHF.

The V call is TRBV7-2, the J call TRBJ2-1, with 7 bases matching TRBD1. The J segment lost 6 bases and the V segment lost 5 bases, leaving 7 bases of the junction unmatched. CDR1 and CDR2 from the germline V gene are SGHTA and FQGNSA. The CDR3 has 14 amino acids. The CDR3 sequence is CASSPDRIGNEQFF. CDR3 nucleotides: TGTGCCAGCAGCCCGGACAGGATTGGCAATGAGCAGTTCTTC.